The 24 T cell receptor beta chains in this list originate from one sample, sequenced in a study of siplizumab effects on memory and regulatory T cells. Data came from immunoSEQ multiplex PCR; TCRdb stores just in-frame clones and leaves some out. Of approximately 28,000 clones listed, around 84% are singletons. Source material: memory CD4+ T cells sorted from blood. Receptor source: a human donor in good health.

The J gene is TRBJ1-1, the V gene TRBV5-1, with D perhaps matching TRBD1 (5 bases). The CDR3 covers 14 residues. The germline gives CDR1 SGHRS, CDR2 YFSETQ. The V and J ends lost 2 bases and 1 base respectively, with 9 bases between them. The DNA for the CDR3 is TGCGCCAGCAGCTTTTCGGGGACGAACACTGAAGCTTTCTTT. Protein sequence: CASSFSGTNTEAFF. The whole variable domain, remainder taken from reference TRBV5-1 and TRBJ1-1, is KAGVTQTPRYLIKTRGQQVTLSCSPISGHRSVSWYQQTPGQGLQFLFEYFSETQRNKGNFPGRFSGRQFSNSRSEMNVSTLELGDSALYLCASSFSGTNTEAFFGQGTRLTVV.

This clone was found once. The chain uses TRBV29-1 and TRBJ2-2; TRBD1 matches at 7 bases. Germline CDR1 and CDR2: SQVTM and ANQGSEA. The CDR3 totals 11 residues. V was clipped by 3 bases and J by 16 bases; unmatched bases: 8. As DNA, the CDR3 is TGCAGCGTTGATAAGACAGGGTTTGGGTTTTTT. Its translation is CSVDKTGFGFF.

The V call is TRBV5-1, the J call TRBJ2-7; D possibly corresponds to TRBD2 (6 bases). The CDR3 totals 14 residues. Germline CDR1 and CDR2: SGHRS and YFSETQ. V shed 0 bases and J shed 4 bases, with 11 bases lying between them. The CDR3 region is CASSLVGGSYEQYF. The DNA of the CDR3 is TGCGCCAGCAGCTTGGTTGGGGGGTCTTACGAGCAGTACTTC. The full variable domain, in which reference TRBV5-1 and TRBJ2-7 provide the parts outside the CDR3, is KAGVTQTPRYLIKTRGQQVTLSCSPISGHRSVSWYQQTPGQGLQFLFEYFSETQRNKGNFPGRFSGRQFSNSRSEMNVSTLELGDSALYLCASSLVGGSYEQYFGPGTRLTVT.

This sequence joins TRBV29-1 and TRBJ2-5, with 8 bases identical to TRBD1. The ends lost 6 bases at V and 4 bases at J; junction bases unmatched: 7. Germline lookup yields CDR1 SQVTM and CDR2 ANQGSEA. This CDR3 region has 13 residues. CDR3 nucleotides: TGCAGCGTACAACCTGACAGGGGAGAGACCCAGTACTTC. It is translated as CSVQPDRGETQYF.

This chain links TRBV5-1 with TRBJ1-3, with D maybe TRBD1 (6 bases). The CDR3 is 15 residues long. The germline V gene encodes CDR1 SGHRS and CDR2 YFSETQ. Trimming stripped 3 bases from V and 5 bases from J, with 15 bases between. The CDR3 protein is CASSSNREGRNTIYF. The CDR3 DNA follows: TGCGCCAGCAGCTCCAACAGGGAAGGGAGAAACACCATATATTTT. The full variable domain, completed using reference TRBV5-1 and TRBJ1-3, is KAGVTQTPRYLIKTRGQQVTLSCSPISGHRSVSWYQQTPGQGLQFLFEYFSETQRNKGNFPGRFSGRQFSNSRSEMNVSTLELGDSALYLCASSSNREGRNTIYFGEGSWLTVV.

J is TRBJ1-6 and V is TRBV7-2; possible D gene TRBD1, 6 bases. V dropped 7 bases and J dropped 6 bases, with 16 bases sitting between them. This CDR3 comprises 15 residues. Germline CDR1 reads SGHTA; CDR2 reads FQGNSA. This chain's CDR3 is CASNRAQQGNSPLHF. CDR3 bases: TGTGCCAGCAACCGAGCCCAACAGGGTAATTCACCCCTCCACTTT.

Here the CDR3 DNA reads TGTGCCAGTAGCCTCGGACTAGCGGGATATCGGGCAATTGAGACCCAGTACTTC. Its translation is CASSLGLAGYRAIETQYF. The rearrangement uses TRBV19 and TRBJ2-5, with TRBD2 matching 12 bases. The germline CDR1 and CDR2 sequences are LNHDA and SQIVND (reference sequence). V lost 6 bases and J lost 5; bases outside the gene matches: 16. The CDR3 is 18 residues long.

This clone appeared once. The rearrangement uses TRBV5-1 and TRBJ1-1; no clear D. CDR3 length: 14 residues. Trimming pared 2 bases from V and 5 bases from J, leaving 13 bases between. Germline assignment: CDR1 SGHRS and CDR2 YFSETQ. The CDR3 sequence: CASSFGLQVTEAFF. The CDR3 coding sequence is TGCGCCAGCAGCTTCGGTTTGCAGGTTACTGAAGCTTTCTTT.

The count of this clone is one. The J gene is TRBJ1-1, the V gene TRBV15, with D tentatively TRBD1 (5 bases). Trimming removed 0 bases from V and 0 bases from J, with 8 bases in between. The CDR3 consists of 15 residues. Germline assignment: CDR1 LNHNV and CDR2 YYDKDF (reference sequence). Written as DNA, the CDR3 is TGTGCCACCAGCAGAGATGCAGGGCTGAACACTGAAGCTTTCTTT. Translated, it gives CATSRDAGLNTEAFF.

The chain joins TRBV5-5 to TRBJ2-3, with D perhaps matching TRBD1 (6 bases). Germline V CDR1 and CDR2: SGHKS, YYEKEE (reference sequence). The CDR3 runs 16 residues. V was pared by 0 bases and J by 2 bases, with 13 bases between. CDR3 loop: CASSLGDTGFTDTQYF. The CDR3 DNA reads TGTGCCAGCAGCTTGGGGGACACCGGTTTCACAGATACGCAGTATTTT.

This chain links TRBV4-1 with TRBJ1-3; a possible D gene is TRBD1 (6 bases). V shed 4 bases and J shed 2 bases, with 18 bases lying between them. This CDR3 region has 17 residues. The V gene's germline CDR1 is MGHRA and CDR2 YSYEKL. CDR3 DNA: TGCGCCAGCAGCCGCTACGACAGGTCGGAACCTGGAAACACCATATATTTT. Translated, it gives CASSRYDRSEPGNTIYF.

The rearrangement uses TRBV6-4 and TRBJ1-2, with 9 bases matching TRBD1. The CDR3 runs 14 residues. Germline V gene data show CDR1 as MRHNA and CDR2 as SNTAGT. The junction had 6 bases not matched to a gene; V was cut back by 3 bases and J by 7 bases. CDR3 DNA: TGTGCCAGCAGTGATACCGACAGGGGGGTTGGCTACACCTTC. It specifies CASSDTDRGVGYTF.

The rearrangement links TRBV7-3 to TRBJ2-3; D might be TRBD2 (6 bases). CDR3 length: 15 amino acids. Trimming took off 2 bases at V and 2 bases at J, with 11 bases between the two ends. Germline-derived CDR1 and CDR2 are SGHTA and FQGTGA. This chain's CDR3 is CASSLFSGPTDTQYF. The CDR3 DNA sequence: TGTGCCAGCAGCTTATTTAGCGGCCCCACAGATACGCAGTATTTT.

This chain uses TRBV28 with TRBJ1-3; 11 bases match TRBD1. CDR1 and CDR2 from the germline V gene are MDHEN and SYDVKM. With 3 bases clipped from V and 5 bases from J, the junction kept 12 bases outside the gene matches. CDR3 length equals 18 residues. This CDR3 is CASSFIRGQGALRNTIYF. CDR3 DNA: TGTGCCAGCAGTTTTATCCGAGGACAGGGGGCGCTGAGAAACACCATATATTTT.

V usage is TRBV5-4 and J usage is TRBJ1-1; weak D call: TRBD1 (6 bases). Germline V gene lookup returns CDR1 SGHNT and CDR2 YYREEE (reference sequence). This CDR3 has 14 residues. V shed 4 bases and J shed 1 base, with 11 bases lying between them. The CDR3, as DNA: TGTGCCAGCAGCCGACAACAGGGGAACACTGAAGCTTTCTTT. This translates into CASSRQQGNTEAFF.

About this clone itself: The same CDR3 is also encoded by other DNA sequences in this sample. V is TRBV2 and J is TRBJ2-7, with 10 nucleotides matching TRBD1. Trimming at V came to 8 bases and at J to 6 bases, leaving 4 bases not matched to a gene. The CDR3 is 12 residues long. Germline CDR1 SNHLY, CDR2 FYNNEI. For the CDR3, the DNA is TGTGCCAGCGGGCGGGACAGGGGCGAGCAGTACTTC. Encoded protein: CASGRDRGEQYF.

V gene TRBV2 combines with J gene TRBJ2-1; 7 bases match TRBD2. Germline V lookup: CDR1 SNHLY, CDR2 FYNNEI. Trimming removed 3 bases from V and 6 bases from J; junction bases left unmatched: 2. This CDR3 has 13 amino acids. Here the CDR3 DNA reads TGTGCCAGCAGTGATTCGGGGGGCAATGAGCAGTTCTTC. Its protein product is CASSDSGGNEQFF.

A single count supports this clone. The chain links TRBV30 to TRBJ2-2; D perhaps matches TRBD1 (5 bases). CDR1 is GTSNPN and CDR2 is SVGIG in the germline V gene (reference sequence). This CDR3 is built from 14 residues. V was trimmed by 0 bases and J by 3 bases, leaving 8 bases between them. The CDR3 sequence is CAWSVLRDTGELFF. The DNA of the CDR3 is TGTGCCTGGAGTGTCCTCAGGGACACCGGGGAGCTGTTTTTT.

The J gene is TRBJ2-1, the V gene TRBV9, with D unclear. From germline, CDR1 is SGDLS and CDR2 YYNGEE. Trimming took off 4 bases at V and 9 bases at J, with 20 bases between the two ends. This CDR3 spans 15 amino acids. The CDR3 bases are TGTGCCAGCAGCATCAAATCGGCTCCCGCCCCTGAGCAGTTCTTC. Amino acid sequence: CASSIKSAPAPEQFF.

The chain carries TRBV14 and TRBJ2-7, with unresolved D. This CDR3 spans 15 amino acids. Trimming pared 3 bases from V and 3 bases from J, leaving 15 bases between. CDR1 and CDR2 from the germline V gene are SGHDN and FVKESK. CDR3 coding DNA: TGTGCCAGCAGCCACGGACGACCGCCGGGCTACGAGCAGTACTTC. This gives the protein CASSHGRPPGYEQYF.

This clone was seen a single time. The rearrangement uses TRBV4-1 and TRBJ2-3; D call uncertain. The CDR3 has 13 amino acids. V was pared by 0 bases and J by 3 bases, with 4 bases between. Germline CDR1 reads MGHRA; CDR2 reads YSYEKL. In DNA, the CDR3 is TGCGCCAGCAGCCAAGATGGTACAGATACGCAGTATTTT. This translates into CASSQDGTDTQYF.

The V call is TRBV7-2, the J call TRBJ2-7; TRBD1 might be the D (6 bases). Germline CDR1 reads SGHTA; CDR2 reads FQGNSA. This CDR3 has 15 amino acids. The V and J ends lost 1 base and 4 bases respectively, with 14 bases between them. CDR3 region: CASSLGPGAQYEQYF. The CDR3 DNA is TGTGCCAGCAGCTTAGGGCCAGGGGCCCAATACGAGCAGTACTTC.

This clone occurred once. The chain carries TRBV27 and TRBJ1-2; no clear D. CDR1 and CDR2 (germline): MNHEY, SMNVEV (reference sequence). The CDR3 loop spans 14 amino acids. V lost 0 bases, J lost 3 bases, and 8 bases lay in between. The CDR3 here is CASSLSGDYYGYTF. The CDR3 nucleotides are TGTGCCAGCAGTTTATCGGGAGACTACTATGGCTACACCTTC.

The J gene is TRBJ2-5, the V gene TRBV7-8; D may be TRBD1 or TRBD2 (6 bases each). CDR3 size: 17 residues. V lost 1 base, J lost 5 bases, and 20 bases lay in between. Germline assignment: CDR1 SGHVS and CDR2 FQNEAQ. CDR3 sequence reads: CASSLVPRGPYRETQYF. The CDR3, as DNA: TGTGCCAGCAGCTTAGTCCCCCGGGGGCCCTATCGGGAGACCCAGTACTTC.